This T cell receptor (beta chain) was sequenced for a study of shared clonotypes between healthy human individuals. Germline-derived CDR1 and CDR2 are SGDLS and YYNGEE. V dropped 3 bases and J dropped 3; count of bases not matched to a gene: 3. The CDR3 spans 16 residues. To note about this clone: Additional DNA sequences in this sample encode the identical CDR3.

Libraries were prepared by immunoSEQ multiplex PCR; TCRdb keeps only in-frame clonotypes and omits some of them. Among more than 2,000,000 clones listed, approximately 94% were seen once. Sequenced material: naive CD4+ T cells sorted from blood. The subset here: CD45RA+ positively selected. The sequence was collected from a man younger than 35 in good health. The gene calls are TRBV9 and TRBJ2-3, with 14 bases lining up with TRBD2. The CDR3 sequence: CASSGRLAGGTDTQYF. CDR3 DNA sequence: TGTGCCAGCAGCGGGCGACTAGCGGGGGGGACAGATACGCAGTATTTT.